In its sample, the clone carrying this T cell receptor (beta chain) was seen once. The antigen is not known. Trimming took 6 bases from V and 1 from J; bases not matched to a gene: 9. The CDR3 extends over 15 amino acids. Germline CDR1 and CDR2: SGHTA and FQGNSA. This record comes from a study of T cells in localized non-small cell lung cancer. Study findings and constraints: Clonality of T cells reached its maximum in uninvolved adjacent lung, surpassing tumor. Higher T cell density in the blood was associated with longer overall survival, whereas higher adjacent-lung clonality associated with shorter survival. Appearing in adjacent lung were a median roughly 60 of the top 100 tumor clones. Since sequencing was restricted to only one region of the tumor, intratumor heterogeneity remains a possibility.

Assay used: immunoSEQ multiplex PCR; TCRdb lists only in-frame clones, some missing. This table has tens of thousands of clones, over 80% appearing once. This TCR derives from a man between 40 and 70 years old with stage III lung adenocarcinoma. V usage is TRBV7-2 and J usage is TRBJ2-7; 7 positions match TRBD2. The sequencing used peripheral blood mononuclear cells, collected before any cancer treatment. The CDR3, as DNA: TGTGCCAGCAGTCCCGGGACTAAGGGTTCCTACGAGCAGTACTTC. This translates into CASSPGTKGSYEQYF.